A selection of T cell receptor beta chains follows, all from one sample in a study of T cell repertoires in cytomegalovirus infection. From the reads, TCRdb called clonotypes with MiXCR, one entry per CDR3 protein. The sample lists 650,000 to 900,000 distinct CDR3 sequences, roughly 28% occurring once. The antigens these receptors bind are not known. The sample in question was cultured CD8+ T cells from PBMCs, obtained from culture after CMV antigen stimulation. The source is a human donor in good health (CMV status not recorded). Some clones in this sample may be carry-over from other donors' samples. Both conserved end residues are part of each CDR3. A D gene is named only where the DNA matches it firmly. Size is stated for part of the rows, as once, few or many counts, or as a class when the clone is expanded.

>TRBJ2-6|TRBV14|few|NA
TGTGCCAGCAGCCAAGATTCCATGGGGGCTTGGGACCCCAGGGCTGGGGCCAACGTCCTGACTTTC
CASSQDSMGAWDPRAGANVLTF
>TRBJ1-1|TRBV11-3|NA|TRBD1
TGTGCCAGCAGCTTAGAGACGGGACAGGTCGGGGACACTGAAGCTTTCTTT
CASSLETGQVGDTEAFF
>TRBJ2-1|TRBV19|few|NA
TGTGCCAGTAGTCTCGGGCGGGACAATGAGCAGTTCTTC
CASSLGRDNEQFF
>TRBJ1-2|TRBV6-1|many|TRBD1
TGTGCCAGCAGTGACAAGACAGGGACCGCGGGCTATGGCTACACCTTC
CASSDKTGTAGYGYTF
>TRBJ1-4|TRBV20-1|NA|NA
TGCAGTGCTAGAGTTTTCGTTCACGCGGCCGAAAAACTGTTTTTT
CSARVFVHAAEKLFF
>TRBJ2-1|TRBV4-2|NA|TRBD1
TGTGCCAGCAGCCAGATCCCGGGACAGGGGATTAATGAGCAGTTCTTC
CASSQIPGQGINEQFF
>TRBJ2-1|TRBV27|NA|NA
TGTGCCAGCAGTTTAAGGGACAACGATGAGCAGTTCTTC
CASSLRDNDEQFF
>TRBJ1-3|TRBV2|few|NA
TGTGCCAGCAGTGAATTGTTGAGACGACAGTCTGGAAACACCATATATTTT
CASSELLRRQSGNTIYF
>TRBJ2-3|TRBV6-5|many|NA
TGTGCCAGCAGTTACCTTTCCACAGATACGCAGTATTTT
CASSYLSTDTQYF
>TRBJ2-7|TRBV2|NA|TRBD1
TGTGCCACCGGACGGGACAGGGACTCCTACGAGCAGTACTTC
CATGRDRDSYEQYF
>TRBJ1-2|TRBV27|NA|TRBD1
TGTGCCAGCAGTTTAGGAGTACCCGCCCGAAGGGACAGAAGGGGGCTAGCCCGCTATGGCTACACCTTC
CASSLGVPARRDRRGLARYGYTF
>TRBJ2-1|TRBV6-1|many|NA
TGTGCCAGCCAGACGGGGAGCTCCTACAATGAGCAGTTCTTC
CASQTGSSYNEQFF
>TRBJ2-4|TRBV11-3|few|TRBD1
TGTGCCAGCAGCTTAAGTCTAGGACAGGGTGGTGAAAACATTCAGTACTTC
CASSLSLGQGGENIQYF
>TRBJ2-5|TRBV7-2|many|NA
TGTGCCAGCAGCTTCCACGCGGGGTACGGGGGGACCCAGTACTTC
CASSFHAGYGGTQYF
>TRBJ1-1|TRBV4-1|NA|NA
TGCGCCAGCAGCCAAGTAGGTTTGGCAGGCGAAGCTTTCTTT
CASSQVGLAGEAFF
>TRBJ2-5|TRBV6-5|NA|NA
TGTGCCAGCAGTTATGTGGGATCCCCCGGGAAGACCCAGTACTTC
CASSYVGSPGKTQYF
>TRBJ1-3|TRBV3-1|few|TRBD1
TGTGCCAGCAGCGAAACACCCCTTCGACAGGGTGTAAACACCATATATTTT
CASSETPLRQGVNTIYF
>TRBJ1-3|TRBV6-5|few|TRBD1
TGTGCCAGCAGTTACCATCCATTAGCCCCCGGGACAGGGCCAAAAAACACCATATATTTT
CASSYHPLAPGTGPKNTIYF